These 30 T cell receptor beta chains were all obtained from the same sample, sequenced in a study of shared clonotypes between healthy human individuals. Profiled with immunoSEQ multiplex PCR; TCRdb holds only in-frame clones, not every one. The table shows 980,000 or so clones, with roughly 72% occurring only once. The sequencing sample was made of memory CD4+ T cells sorted from blood. Subset of the sample: CD45RA-negative fraction. The receptor set was obtained from a man younger than 35 in good health.

The J gene is TRBJ2-5, the V gene TRBV19; perhaps TRBD2 as D (7 bases). The CDR3 runs 14 residues. From germline, CDR1 is LNHDA and CDR2 SQIVND (reference sequence). V was cut by 6 bases and J by 6 bases, with 17 bases left in between. CDR3 protein: CASSLGGQGKTQYF. Here the CDR3 DNA reads TGTGCCAGTAGCCTCGGGGGGCAGGGCAAGACCCAGTACTTC.

The gene calls are TRBV11-3 and TRBJ2-3; D uncertain. The V end was cut by 7 bases, the J end by 6 bases, with 23 bases between. CDR1 is SGHNT and CDR2 is YENEEA in the germline V gene. The CDR3 has 16 residues. The CDR3 sequence: CASTPVASRASDTQYF. CDR3 nucleotide sequence: TGTGCCAGCACTCCGGTGGCGAGCCGAGCCAGCGATACGCAGTATTTT.

This clone was seen more than once but under ten times. Other DNA variants within this sample encode the same CDR3. V and J are TRBV18 and TRBJ1-6, with 9 bases that match TRBD1. Trimming at V came to 6 bases and at J to 10 bases, leaving 7 bases not matched to a gene. The germline gives CDR1 KGHSH, CDR2 LQKENI. The length of the CDR3 is 14 residues. CDR3 amino acids: CASSPDRGRSPLHF. The CDR3 bases are TGTGCCAGCTCTCCGGACAGGGGACGGTCACCCCTCCACTTT.

The V call is TRBV27, the J call TRBJ2-7; D is uncertain. CDR1 and CDR2 (germline): MNHEY, SMNVEV (reference sequence). Trimming removed 2 bases at V and 2 bases at J, with 7 bases between. CDR3 length: 13 residues. CDR3 nucleotides: TGTGCCAGCAGTTTAGCTTCGACCTACGAGCAGTACTTC. This encodes CASSLASTYEQYF.

The chain carries TRBV6-1 and TRBJ1-4; 8 positions match TRBD1. V was pared by 6 bases and J by 7 bases, with 10 bases of the junction left unmatched. The CDR3 is made up of 15 amino acids. Germline V gene sequence: CDR1 MNHNS, CDR2 SASEGT. This CDR3 is CASSQRTGQSEKLFF. Here the CDR3 DNA reads TGTGCCAGCAGCCAGAGGACAGGGCAGAGTGAAAAACTGTTTTTT.

The rearrangement links TRBV5-4 to TRBJ2-7; TRBD2 agrees at 12 bases. The V gene's germline CDR1 is SGHNT and CDR2 YYREEE (reference sequence). Losses at the gene ends were 1 base for V and 2 bases for J; bases not matched to a gene: 4. This CDR3 comprises 16 residues. CDR3 protein: CASSLRLAGAPYEQYF. The CDR3 DNA reads as TGTGCCAGCAGCTTGAGACTAGCGGGGGCCCCCTACGAGCAGTACTTC.

The chain joins TRBV10-3 to TRBJ2-7; the match to TRBD2 covers 14 bases. The CDR3 totals 15 residues. The V segment lost 4 bases and the J segment 4 bases; nucleotides outside the gene matches: 3. Germline loops: CDR1 ENHRY, CDR2 SYGVKD. The chain's CDR3 is CAISGGLAGEYEQYF. CDR3 coding DNA: TGTGCCATCAGTGGGGGACTAGCGGGAGAATACGAGCAGTACTTC.

This clone was seen a handful of times. The same CDR3 arises from other DNA sequences in this sample as well. The chain is built from TRBV5-1 and TRBJ2-1, with 10 bases identical to TRBD2. J lost 7 bases, V lost 8 bases, and 3 bases had no gene match. Germline V gives CDR1 SGHRS, CDR2 YFSETQ. There are 12 residues in the CDR3. CDR3 loop: CASSSGGNEQFF. For the CDR3, the DNA is TGCGCCAGTTCTAGCGGGGGTAATGAGCAGTTCTTC.

This clone has ten or more counts. Written as DNA, the CDR3 is TGTGCCAGCAGTTTCTACGGGATCGCTAACTATGGCTACACCTTC. Amino acid sequence: CASSFYGIANYGYTF. This sequence joins TRBV28 and TRBJ1-2; no clear D gene. Per germline, CDR1 MDHEN and CDR2 SYDVKM. V lost 3 bases and J 0 bases, leaving 11 bases between the germline ends. The CDR3 has 15 residues.

In its sample, this clone was seen many times. Other DNA sequences of this sample code for an identical CDR3. The gene calls are TRBV5-1 and TRBJ2-5; 12 nucleotides align to TRBD1. This CDR3 has 15 amino acids. Germline trimming cut 4 bases from V and 5 bases from J; bases unmatched to any gene: 6. Germline-derived CDR1 and CDR2 are SGHRS and YFSETQ. The CDR3 DNA reads TGCGCCAGCAGCAGAGGGACAGGGGGCAGGGAGACCCAGTACTTC. Protein product: CASSRGTGGRETQYF.

The CDR3 nucleotides read TGTGCCAGCAGTGAGGAAGGGTACACTGAAGCTTTCTTT. This gives the protein CASSEEGYTEAFF. V usage is TRBV2 and J usage is TRBJ1-1; D is ambiguous. Looked up from germline, CDR1 is SNHLY and CDR2 is FYNNEI. This CDR3 has 13 amino acids. The ends were cut back, 3 bases at V and 3 bases at J, with 8 bases in the middle.

In the case of this clone: Other DNA sequences in the sample encode the same CDR3. V and J are TRBV18 and TRBJ1-1; TRBD1 might be the D (5 bases). Trimming pared 2 bases from V and 6 bases from J, leaving 10 bases between. The CDR3 extends over 13 amino acids. Germline values: CDR1 KGHSH, CDR2 LQKENI. The CDR3 loop is CASSPAGEAEAFF. The CDR3 nucleotides read TGTGCCAGCTCACCAGCGGGGGAGGCTGAAGCTTTCTTT.

The genes are TRBV7-9 and TRBJ1-1, with 7 bases matching TRBD1. V was pared by 6 bases and J by 8 bases, with 6 bases of the junction left unmatched. The CDR3 loop spans 12 amino acids. CDR1 is SEHNR, CDR2 FQNEAQ, per germline (reference sequence). The CDR3 DNA is TGTGCCAGCAGATTACAGACAGGGGAAGCTTTCTTT. Amino acids: CASRLQTGEAFF.

To note about this clone: One end of the junction varies from germline; a read error may be responsible. The J gene is TRBJ2-6, the V gene TRBV7-8; D is uncertain. The CDR3 totals 14 residues. CDR1 and CDR2 (germline): SGHVS, FQNEAQ. CDR3 DNA sequence: TGTGCCAGCAGCTTAAAAACTGGGACCAACGTCCTGACTTTC. This codes for CASSLKTGTNVLTF.

The sample holds many counts of this clone. The sample contains more than one DNA sequence encoding this CDR3. V and J are TRBV5-1 and TRBJ2-6; perhaps TRBD2 as D (5 bases). Germline V gives CDR1 SGHRS, CDR2 YFSETQ. The CDR3 runs 15 residues. The V end was cut by 4 bases, the J end by 0 bases, with 8 bases between. The CDR3 reads CASSPGSSGANVLTF. CDR3 sequence (DNA): TGCGCCAGCAGCCCGGGGTCCTCTGGGGCCAACGTCCTGACTTTC.

Only a few counts were recorded for this clone. The chain couples TRBV19 to TRBJ2-3, with 8 nucleotides matching TRBD1. The CDR3 sequence is 14 residues long. Looked up from germline, CDR1 is LNHDA and CDR2 is SQIVND (reference sequence). The V and J ends lost 7 bases and 2 bases, in that order; junction bases with no gene match: 5. The CDR3 reads CASTDRGHTDTQYF. CDR3 nucleotide sequence: TGTGCCAGTACCGACAGGGGCCACACAGATACGCAGTATTTT.

This chain links TRBV7-3 with TRBJ2-7; perhaps TRBD1 as D (5 bases). The germline CDR1 and CDR2 sequences are SGHTA and FQGTGA. This CDR3 is 13 amino acids long. V lost 2 bases to trimming and J lost 4 bases, with 9 bases between them. DNA for the CDR3: TGTGCCAGCAGCTTATATCAGGGTTACGAGCAGTACTTC. Translating gives CASSLYQGYEQYF.

This chain connects TRBV2 to TRBJ1-5; D is possibly TRBD1 (5 bases). The CDR3 length is 15 residues. Between the trimmed V and J ends, which lost 0 bases and 2 bases, there was a span of 8 bases. Per germline, CDR1 SNHLY and CDR2 FYNNEI. The CDR3 coding sequence is TGTGCCAGCAGTGAAGCGTTGACAGGCAATCAGCCCCAGCATTTT. Encoded protein: CASSEALTGNQPQHF. The complete variable domain, with remaining parts taken from reference TRBV2 and TRBJ1-5, reads EPEVTQTPSHQVTQMGQEVILRCVPISNHLYFYWYRQILGQKVEFLVSFYNNEISEKSEIFDDQFSVERPDGSNFTLKIRSTKLEDSAMYFCASSEALTGNQPQHFGDGTRLSIL.

Only a few counts were recorded for this clone. V gene TRBV5-1 combines with J gene TRBJ2-1; 8 positions match TRBD2. J gave up 10 bases and V 0 bases, and 9 bases lay outside the gene matches. The germline CDR1 and CDR2 sequences are SGHRS and YFSETQ. CDR3 length: 15 amino acids. The CDR3 bases are TGCGCCAGCAGCTTGGGCTCGGGAGGGTTAGGGGAGCAGTTCTTC. This codes for CASSLGSGGLGEQFF.

This clone has only a few counts. V gene TRBV7-2 combines with J gene TRBJ1-1, with 8 bases aligning to TRBD1. Germline trimming cut 4 bases from V and 5 bases from J; bases unmatched to any gene: 9. The CDR3 contains 15 residues. CDR1 is SGHTA and CDR2 is FQGNSA in the germline V gene. In nucleotides, the CDR3 is TGTGCCAGCAGCTCTCGACAGGGGTGGGGAACTGAAGCTTTCTTT. Translation: CASSSRQGWGTEAFF. Full variable domain (missing parts from reference TRBV7-2 and TRBJ1-1): GAGVSQSPSNKVTEKGKDVELRCDPISGHTALYWYRQSLGQGLEFLIYFQGNSAPDKSGLPSDRFSAERTGGSVSTLTIQRTQQEDSAVYLCASSSRQGWGTEAFFGQGTRLTVV.

CDR3 sequence: CASSLGGSWEPQHF. DNA of the CDR3: TGTGCCAGCAGCTTGGGAGGTTCATGGGAGCCCCAGCATTTT. The chain uses TRBV5-4 and TRBJ1-5; D unclear. Germline V gives CDR1 SGHNT, CDR2 YYREEE (reference sequence). V was trimmed by 0 bases and J by 8 bases, leaving 12 bases between them. The CDR3 is made up of 14 amino acids.

The V call is TRBV2, the J call TRBJ1-6; D remains ambiguous. CDR1 and CDR2 (germline): SNHLY, FYNNEI. The CDR3 extends over 15 amino acids. Trimming shortened V by 4 bases and J by 9 bases, and 16 bases separated the two germline ends. The CDR3 nucleotides read TGTGCCAGCAGTGGGGCCCGGGCCCTAACTTCACCCCTCCACTTT. Its translation is CASSGARALTSPLHF.

This chain connects TRBV27 to TRBJ1-5; 10 bases map to TRBD1. Losses at the gene ends were 6 bases for V and 2 bases for J; bases not matched to a gene: 4. Germline V gene data show CDR1 as MNHEY and CDR2 as SMNVEV (reference sequence). The CDR3 covers 15 residues. The DNA of the CDR3 is TGTGCCAGCAGCCGGACAGGGGGAGGCAATCAGCCCCAGCATTTT. The encoded protein is CASSRTGGGNQPQHF.

In its sample, this clone was seen once. The J gene is TRBJ1-4, the V gene TRBV7-6; D not certain. Trimming removed 0 bases from V and 0 bases from J, with 14 bases in between. The CDR3 is 18 residues long. Germline loops: CDR1 SGHVS, CDR2 FNYEAQ. The CDR3 protein is CASSLAFPILTTNEKLFF. CDR3 coding DNA: TGTGCCAGCAGCTTAGCGTTTCCTATCCTCACAACTAATGAAAAACTGTTTTTT.

The J gene is TRBJ1-5, the V gene TRBV10-2; D is undetermined. The ends were cut back, 3 bases at V and 7 bases at J, with 10 bases in the middle. CDR3 length equals 13 residues. Germline V gives CDR1 WSHSY, CDR2 SAAADI. For the CDR3, the DNA is TGCGCCAGCAGTGATAGAGAGCTACAGCCCCAGCATTTT. Translated: CASSDRELQPQHF.

The genes are TRBV19 and TRBJ2-7; unclear D gene. V shed 10 bases and J shed 2 bases, with 15 bases lying between them. Per the germline V gene, CDR1 is LNHDA and CDR2 is SQIVND (reference sequence). This CDR3 is 13 amino acids long. Here the CDR3 reads CATSPRSTYEQYF. CDR3 nucleotide sequence: TGTGCCACCTCCCCCCGGTCTACCTACGAGCAGTACTTC.

A word on this clone: This sequence may be a read error, since a much larger clone differs from it by one base. This sequence joins TRBV5-1 and TRBJ2-2; 9 nucleotides align to TRBD1. V was pared by 5 bases and J by 2 bases, with 1 base of the junction left unmatched. CDR1 is SGHRS and CDR2 is YFSETQ in the germline V gene. The CDR3 has 14 residues. Here the CDR3 reads CASRTGGNTGELFF. Written as DNA, the CDR3 is TGCGCCAGCAGGACAGGGGGTAACACCGGGGAGCTGTTTTTT.

The genes are TRBV7-2 and TRBJ2-2; TRBD2 matches 12 bases. This CDR3 is 14 amino acids long. The junction had 3 bases not matched to a gene; V was cut back by 7 bases and J by 6 bases. CDR1 and CDR2 from the germline V gene are SGHTA and FQGNSA. The CDR3 DNA sequence: TGTGCCAGCACCCGACTAGCGGGGGCCGGGGAGCTGTTTTTT. Translation: CASTRLAGAGELFF.

V is TRBV27 and J is TRBJ1-4; the D gene is possibly TRBD1 (5 bases). Germline lookup yields CDR1 MNHEY and CDR2 SMNVEV (reference sequence). CDR3 length: 16 residues. The V end was cut by 1 base, the J end by 3 bases, with 12 bases between. The CDR3 here is CASSLYGGRSNEKLFF. In DNA, the CDR3 is TGTGCCAGCAGTTTATATGGGGGACGTTCTAATGAAAAACTGTTTTTT.

Only one count was recorded for this clone. This CDR3 is also generated by other DNA sequences in the sample. The J gene is TRBJ2-3, the V gene TRBV7-2, with 8 bases identical to TRBD1. Germline V gene data show CDR1 as SGHTA and CDR2 as FQGNSA. J lost 2 bases, V lost 5 bases, and 6 bases had no gene match. The length of the CDR3 is 15 residues. The CDR3 coding sequence is TGTGCCAGCAGCCGACAGGGGCGAGACACAGATACGCAGTATTTT. Its translation is CASSRQGRDTDTQYF.